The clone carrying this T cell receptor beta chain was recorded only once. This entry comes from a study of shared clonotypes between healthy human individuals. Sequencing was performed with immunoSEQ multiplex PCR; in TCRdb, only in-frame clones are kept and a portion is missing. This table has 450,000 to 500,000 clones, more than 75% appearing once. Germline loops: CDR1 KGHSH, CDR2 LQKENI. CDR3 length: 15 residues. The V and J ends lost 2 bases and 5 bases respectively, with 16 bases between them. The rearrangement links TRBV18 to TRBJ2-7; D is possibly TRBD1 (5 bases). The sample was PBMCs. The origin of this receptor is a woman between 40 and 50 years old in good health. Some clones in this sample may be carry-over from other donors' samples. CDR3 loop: CASSPFTGQTHEQYF. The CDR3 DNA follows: TGTGCCAGCTCACCATTCACAGGACAAACCCACGAGCAGTACTTC. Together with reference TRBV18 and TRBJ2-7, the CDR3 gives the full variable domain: NAGVMQNPRHLVRRRGQEARLRCSPMKGHSHVYWYRQLPEEGLKFMVYLQKENIIDESGMPKERFSAEFPKEGPSILRIQQVVRGDSAAYFCASSPFTGQTHEQYFGPGTRLTVT.